Given below is one TCR beta chain in context. Its antigen remains unknown. TCRbeta libraries were built with three rounds of nested PCR, modified from ARM-PCR. TCRdb fed the multiplex PCR reads into MiXCR, producing one record per CDR3 protein. The table includes under 95,000 distinct CDR3 sequences, approximately 81% detected once. This sample stems from a study of tumor and adjacent non-tumor tissue in lung cancer. RNA was extracted from bulk tissue without any cell sorting. More than 3 cm separated this lung sample from the edge of the tumor. Overall study results and limits: Significantly higher TCR diversity was found in tumor than normal lung.

The sequenced sample was distant non-tumor lung tissue. The clonotype was recovered from a man between 60 and 75 years old with non-small cell lung cancer.

Here the CDR3 reads CASSFPEGLAGDLAKNIQYF. In nucleotides, the CDR3 is TGTGCCAGCAGCTTCCCAGAAGGACTAGCGGGGGACCTAGCCAAAAACATTCAGTACTTC. This rearrangement joins TRBV7-9 to TRBJ2-4; 13 bases map to TRBD2. V was clipped by 3 bases and J by 0 bases; unmatched bases: 11. The CDR3 length is 20 residues. CDR1 SEHNR and CDR2 FQNEAQ come from the germline V gene (reference sequence).